This entry concerns a single T cell receptor beta chain. Its antigen specificity is not known. Qualities for individual bases were not recorded, and no much larger clone is one base off. TCRbeta CDR3 regions were amplified from genomic DNA using the immunoSEQ Assay, a bias-controlled multiplex PCR. Processing in the source paper ran as follows. The number of nucleated cells in each sample was estimated from the amplification of reference gene primers within the assay. Sequence reads were collapsed and filtered to measure the absolute abundance of every unique TCRbeta CDR3 rearrangement. For each sample, productive Simpson clonality was calculated as the square root of Simpson's diversity index over productive rearrangements. The immuneACCESS repertoire file appears here via TCRdb, limited to in-frame rearrangements. These files lack a portion of the clones; in checked studies, under half of the deficit traces to unresolved V genes, and the cause of the others is not known. V, J and clone size are taken as reported in that table, and D and trimming were inferred from the DNA itself. Within this sample are around 250,000 clones, with around 90% of them counted one time only. The ten largest clonotypes hold roughly a tenth of the sample.

The sample originates from a study of blood T cell repertoires in COVID-19 (TCRdb year 2020). Study-wide context: Collaborator samples came from the United States, Italy and Spain and covered acute and convalescent phases of COVID-19. The prospective study material was composed of cDNA or gDNA derived from T cells, B-cell-depleted T cells, or PBMCs. Deeply sampled blood TCRbeta repertoires from subjects exposed to, actively infected with, or recovered from COVID-19 were included in the dataset. The repertoires were released in a freely available public database intended as a resource for research on the immune response to SARS-CoV-2. The samples were drawn from the first 160 participants of the ongoing ImmuneRACE study and from 1,254 subjects provided by 6 global collaborators. Sample metadata almost always included a de-identified subject ID, COVID-19 status, age in years and sex. Where HLA class I and class II types were available, the types were taken from metadata supplied by the sample provider, not from assay-based typing.

One collaborating source in Seattle enrolled patients while the patients were actively infected and followed the patients over time throughout the course of disease. Each collaborating institution followed its own protocols to collect whole blood in K2EDTA tubes. For TCRbeta analysis, collaborators shipped samples as frozen whole blood, isolated PBMCs, or DNA extracted from either of those sample types. Broader findings and caveats from the paper: How much clinical and demographic metadata was included differed by source and by participant, and the metadata was provided uncurated.

The germline V gene provides CDR1 SGHTS and CDR2 YDEGEE. The CDR3 holds 13 amino acids from the cysteine to the phenylalanine. The entry retains the CDR3 DNA only, 39 bases that are in frame from base 1. Compared with germline, V lacks 5 bases and J lacks 2 bases; bases without a gene match: 2. The chain is assembled from TRBV5-8 and TRBJ2-7; 9 bases in the junction line up with TRBD1. This clonotype was sampled from a woman in her 70s with COVID-19, enrolled during active disease. Sequencing input: peripheral blood. At the DNA level, the sequence is TGTGCCAGCAGTAGACAGGGGGCCTACGAGCAGTACTTC. It specifies CASSRQGAYEQYF. Full variable domain (CDR3 extended with the reference TRBV5-8 and TRBJ2-7 proteins): EAGVTQSPTHLIKTRGQQATLRCSPISGHTSVYWYQQALGLGLQFLLWYDEGEERNRGNFPPRFSGRQFPNYSSELNVNALELEDSALYLCASSRQGAYEQYFGPGTRLTVT.